This T cell receptor beta chain was profiled in a study of blood T cell repertoires in COVID-19 (dated by TCRdb to 2020 to 2022). Some background on the complete study: Collaborator samples came from the United States, Italy and Spain and covered acute and convalescent phases of COVID-19. Where available, HLA class I and class II types were taken from metadata supplied by the sample provider and were not determined by assay-based typing. A de-identified subject ID, COVID-19 status, age in years and sex were almost always included in the sample metadata. Samples were obtained from the ongoing ImmuneRACE study (first 160 participants) and from some 1,300 subjects provided by 6 global collaborators. The repertoires were made available in a free public database intended to serve as a resource for research on the immune response to SARS-CoV-2. The dataset comprised deeply sampled blood TCRbeta repertoires from subjects exposed to, actively infected with, or recovered from COVID-19. The material from the prospective study consisted of cDNA or gDNA derived from T cells, B-cell-depleted T cells, or PBMCs.

TCRbeta CDR3 regions were amplified from genomic DNA by means of the immunoSEQ Assay, a bias-controlled multiplex PCR. The study's own analysis went as follows. The number of nucleated cells in each sample was estimated from the amplification of reference gene primers within the assay. To quantify the absolute abundance of each unique TCRbeta CDR3 rearrangement, sequence reads were collapsed and filtered. For each sample, productive Simpson clonality was calculated as the square root of Simpson's diversity index over productive rearrangements. Not all clones reach the TCRdb copy of this immuneACCESS table, which keeps in-frame sequences only. Checked studies attribute under half of the gap to unresolved V genes and leave the rest unexplained. The V and J calls and the clone size are those of that table, but D and trimming were determined from the DNA. In all, the sample holds about 180,000 clones, and roughly 84% of those were seen once. The ten largest clones represent 7% of the sample.

Here is what the overall study found, with its caveats: How much clinical and demographic metadata was included differed by source and by participant, and the metadata was provided uncurated.

From the cysteine through the phenylalanine, the CDR3 covers 15 amino acids. The only DNA kept is the CDR3, 45 bases in frame from the first base. Unmatched junction bases come to 7, with V trimmed by 6 bases and J by 6 bases. Based on the germline V gene (reference sequence), the CDR1 and CDR2 sequences are LNHNV and YYDKDF. One collaborating source in Seattle enrolled patients while the patients were actively infected and followed the patients over time throughout the course of disease. The collaborating institutions used their own protocols to collect whole blood in K2EDTA tubes. For TCRbeta analysis, collaborators shipped samples as frozen whole blood, isolated PBMCs, or DNA extracted from either of those sample types. With regard to this clone: Its antigen target is currently unknown. Base qualities are not at hand, and no much larger clone is one base apart.

This TCR was sampled from a woman aged 35 to 49 with COVID-19, enrolled during active disease. The specimen sequenced was peripheral blood. The sequence links TRBV15 to TRBJ1-6, with TRBD1 matching 8 junction bases. The CDR3 reads CATSSGDRGNSPLHF. The nucleotide sequence is TGTGCCACCAGTAGCGGCGACAGGGGTAATTCACCCCTCCACTTT.